Listed below are T cell receptor beta chains from one sample, sequenced in a study of blood T cell repertoires in COVID-19. This table comes from immunoSEQ multiplex PCR, and its TCRdb copy is limited to in-frame clones, with some not included. The sample lists about 280,000 clones; roughly 90% were seen once. Sample: peripheral blood. The receptor source for this set is a woman aged 25 to 39 with COVID-19, enrolled during active disease. CDR3s include the opening cysteine and the closing phenylalanine or tryptophan. The D gene is left open where the match is weak. For some rows the clone size is stated as once, few or many, or as a class when expanded; others skip it.

V gene	D gene	J gene	clone size	CDR3 length	CDR3 protein	CDR3 DNA
TRBV12-3/TRBV12-4	NA	TRBJ2-7	NA	13	CASSLGTDYEQYF	TGTGCCAGCAGTTTAGGGACAGACTACGAGCAGTACTTC
TRBV27	NA	TRBJ1-2	NA	15	CASSLLGGVDYGYTF	TGTGCCAGCAGTTTACTAGGGGGGGTGGACTATGGCTACACCTTC
TRBV5-1	NA	TRBJ1-2	NA	14	CASSLGAGNYGYTF	TGCGCCAGCAGCTTGGGAGCGGGGAACTATGGCTACACCTTC
TRBV20-1	NA	TRBJ1-1	NA	11	CSARGGLGAFF	TGCAGTGCCCGCGGGGGGCTAGGGGCTTTCTTT
TRBV3-1/TRBV3-2	NA	TRBJ1-2	NA	15	CASSQGSGGSYGYTF	TGTGCCAGCAGCCAGGGGAGCGGGGGAAGCTATGGCTACACCTTC
TRBV19	TRBD1	TRBJ1-6	NA	15	CASSSLGQGSSPLHF	TGTGCCAGTAGTTCCCTGGGACAGGGAAGCTCACCCCTCCACTTT
TRBV28	NA	TRBJ2-4	NA	15	CASSFRGQTKNIQYF	TGTGCCAGCAGTTTCCGCGGACAGACTAAAAACATTCAGTACTTC
TRBV3-1/TRBV3-2	NA	TRBJ1-3	few	16	CASSQAGQHSGNTIYF	TGTGCCAGCAGCCAAGCTGGACAGCATTCTGGAAACACCATATATTTT
TRBV5-1	NA	TRBJ2-1	NA	13	CASSLTEHNEQFF	TGCGCCAGCAGCTTGACAGAACACAATGAGCAGTTCTTC
TRBV20-1	TRBD1	TRBJ1-3	NA	15	CSASGDRGRRNTIYF	TGCAGTGCTAGTGGGGACAGGGGGCGCAGAAACACCATATATTTT
TRBV5-6	NA	TRBJ2-1	NA	14	CASSLVQSHNEQFF	TGTGCCAGCAGCTTGGTGCAGTCCCACAATGAGCAGTTCTTC
TRBV14	NA	TRBJ2-5	NA	15	CASSQGQHLQETQYF	TGTGCCAGCAGCCAAGGACAGCACTTACAAGAGACCCAGTACTTC
TRBV5-1	TRBD1	TRBJ2-5	NA	14	CATSGQGARETQYF	TGCGCCACTTCGGGACAGGGGGCGCGAGAGACCCAGTACTTC
TRBV15	NA	TRBJ2-5	NA	15	CATSRDSGEGETQYF	TGTGCCACCAGCAGAGATTCAGGGGAGGGAGAGACCCAGTACTTC
TRBV5-1	NA	TRBJ2-7	few	12	CASSLPSYEQYF	TGCGCCAGCAGCCTACCCTCCTACGAGCAGTACTTC
TRBV7-2	TRBD2	TRBJ2-1	NA	15	CASSRSGGPYNEQFF	TGTGCCAGCAGCCGTAGCGGGGGCCCGTACAATGAGCAGTTCTTC
TRBV4-1	NA	TRBJ1-3	NA	15	CASSQEGGSGNTIYF	TGCGCCAGCAGCCAAGAAGGAGGCTCTGGAAACACCATATATTTT
TRBV6-2/TRBV6-3	NA	TRBJ1-6	NA	15	CASSSGGGARSPLHF	TGTGCCAGCAGCTCTGGAGGGGGGGCAAGATCACCCCTCCACTTT
TRBV28	NA	TRBJ1-2	NA	16	CASSPPLPTNNYGYTF	TGTGCCAGCAGTCCCCCCCTCCCTACGAATAACTATGGCTACACCTTC
TRBV5-1	NA	TRBJ2-6	NA	19	CASKAQTGTRNSGANVLTF	TGCGCCAGCAAAGCTCAAACCGGGACAAGGAACTCTGGGGCCAACGTCCTGACTTTC
TRBV6-1	NA	TRBJ1-6	NA	14	CASSSGGDNSPLHF	TGTGCCAGCAGTTCGGGGGGGGATAATTCACCCCTCCACTTT
TRBV29-1	TRBD1	TRBJ1-2	once	12	CSFRGRGLGYTF	TGCAGCTTCCGGGGCAGGGGGCTTGGCTACACCTTC
TRBV3-1/TRBV3-2	NA	TRBJ2-7	NA	17	CASSHGPTGTKGIEQYF	TGTGCCAGCAGCCACGGCCCGACAGGAACGAAGGGGATCGAGCAGTACTTC
TRBV12-3/TRBV12-4	NA	TRBJ2-7	NA	13	CASRPFRDQGRYF	TGTGCCAGCAGACCCTTTCGGGATCAGGGGCGGTACTTC
TRBV3-1/TRBV3-2	TRBD1	TRBJ1-6	NA	14	CASSMSGGGSPLHF	TGTGCCAGCAGCATGTCAGGGGGTGGTTCACCCCTCCACTTT
TRBV2	TRBD1	TRBJ1-5	once	16	CASSSDRGHLEQPQHF	TGTGCCAGCAGTTCGGACAGGGGTCATTTGGAACAGCCCCAGCATTTT
TRBV18	TRBD2	TRBJ2-5	NA	14	CASSLLAVQETQYF	TGTGCCAGCTCATTACTAGCGGTCCAAGAGACCCAGTACTTC
TRBV7-9	TRBD1	TRBJ1-6	NA	16	CASSRQGNSYNSPLHF	TGTGCCAGCAGCCGACAGGGGAACTCCTATAATTCACCCCTCCACTTT
TRBV6-5	TRBD2	TRBJ2-7	NA	15	CASSYPGTSIYEQYF	TGTGCCAGCAGTTATCCCGGGACTAGTATTTACGAGCAGTACTTC
TRBV3-1/TRBV3-2	TRBD1	TRBJ1-1	NA	14	CASRARDRNTEAFF	TGTGCCAGCAGAGCCCGGGACAGAAACACTGAAGCTTTCTTT
TRBV6-5	TRBD1	TRBJ2-3	NA	15	CASSPTGGSTDTQYF	TGTGCCAGCAGCCCCACAGGGGGGAGCACAGATACGCAGTATTTT
TRBV9	NA	TRBJ1-2	NA	15	CASSVDPGSNYGYTF	TGTGCCAGCAGCGTAGACCCCGGGAGTAACTATGGCTACACCTTC
TRBV27	TRBD1	TRBJ1-1	NA	14	CASSKTGGRTEAFF	TGTGCCAGCAGTAAAACAGGGGGAAGGACTGAAGCTTTCTTT
TRBV24-1	TRBD2	TRBJ2-1	NA	17	CATSDDSGGRPEDEQFF	TGTGCCACCAGTGATGATAGCGGGGGGAGACCCGAGGATGAGCAGTTCTTC
TRBV18	NA	TRBJ2-3	once	12	CASSLNTDTQYF	TGTGCCAGCTCGCTAAACACAGATACGCAGTATTTT
TRBV9	NA	TRBJ2-2	NA	15	CASSVRGFDTGELFF	TGTGCCAGCAGCGTAAGAGGGTTCGACACCGGGGAGCTGTTTTTT
TRBV6-5	TRBD1	TRBJ1-1	NA	14	CASKTGDMNTEAFF	TGTGCCAGCAAGACAGGGGATATGAACACTGAAGCTTTCTTT
TRBV6-1	NA	TRBJ2-7	NA	15	CASSEGTRTLYEQYF	TGTGCCAGCAGTGAAGGTACCAGAACGCTCTACGAGCAGTACTTC
TRBV3-1/TRBV3-2	NA	TRBJ1-5	NA	13	CASSQDRGRPQHF	TGTGCCAGCAGCCAAGATAGGGGGAGGCCCCAGCATTTT
TRBV4-1	TRBD2	TRBJ2-3	NA	17	CASSQDLAGVFTDTQYF	TGCGCCAGCAGCCAAGATCTTGCGGGGGTGTTCACAGATACGCAGTATTTT
TRBV18	TRBD1	TRBJ2-3	NA	14	CASSPDRATDTQYF	TGTGCCAGCTCACCAGACAGGGCCACAGATACGCAGTATTTT
TRBV7-9	NA	TRBJ1-4	once	14	CASSLKGVGEKLFF	TGTGCCAGCAGCTTAAAAGGGGTAGGCGAAAAACTGTTTTTT
TRBV3-1/TRBV3-2	NA	TRBJ2-3	NA	15	CASSSRDRHTDTQYF	TGTGCCAGCAGCTCACGCGACAGGCACACAGATACGCAGTATTTT
TRBV5-1	NA	TRBJ1-3	few	14	CASSEAGAGNTIYF	TGCGCCAGCTCCGAAGCAGGGGCTGGAAACACCATATATTTT
TRBV7-8	NA	TRBJ2-3	once	14	CASSLGTGTDTQYF	TGTGCCAGCAGCTTAGGAACAGGGACAGATACGCAGTATTTT
TRBV7-8	TRBD1	TRBJ1-1	NA	14	CASSLDRDSTEAFF	TGTGCCAGCAGCTTGGACAGGGATAGCACTGAAGCTTTCTTT